Presented here are 14 T cell receptor beta chains from one specimen sequenced in a study of blood T cells in healthy people across ages. The second PCR ran about 6 to 11 cycles with a sample-barcoded 5' primer and J-beta primers. TCRdb reprocessed the 5' RACE reads with MiXCR, giving one entry per CDR3 protein. The sample lists about 930,000 distinct CDR3 sequences; almost 30% were seen once. This sample also belongs to another study, concerning T cells of mothers and their children.

Sequencing was carried out using blood. These receptors were obtained from a woman aged 35 to 49 in good health.

V gene TRBV7-9 combines with J gene TRBJ2-5; D possibly corresponds to TRBD2 (7 bases). The CDR3 covers 15 residues. V gave up 4 bases and J gave up 5 bases, with 17 bases separating them. CDR1 SEHNR and CDR2 FQNEAQ come from the germline V gene (reference sequence). CDR3 loop: CASSSARGGTETQYF. The DNA for the CDR3 is TGTGCCAGCAGCTCCGCAAGGGGGGGAACGGAGACCCAGTACTTC. Drawing the rest from reference TRBV7-9 and TRBJ2-5, the complete variable domain is DTGVSQNPRHKITKRGQNVTFRCDPISEHNRLYWYRQTLGQGPEFLTYFQNEAQLEKSRLLSDRFSAERPKGSFSTLEIQRTEQGDSAMYLCASSSARGGTETQYFGPGTRLLVL.

This clonotype showed up just a few times. The CDR3 bases are TGTGCCAGTAGTATCGGCACTACTAACTATGGCTACACCTTC. It encodes CASSIGTTNYGYTF. The rearrangement uses TRBV19 and TRBJ1-2; D unclear. The CDR3 contains 14 residues. V lost 3 bases and J 0 bases, leaving 8 bases between the germline ends. Germline assignment: CDR1 LNHDA and CDR2 SQIVND (reference sequence).

The table lists this clonotype with a count of one. The junction does not match germline at one end; this may be a read error. The gene calls are TRBV6-2 or TRBV6-3 and TRBJ2-1; 8 nucleotides match TRBD2. The germline V gene has CDR1 MNHEY and CDR2 SVGEGT. The CDR3 covers 15 residues. The CDR3 nucleotides are TGTACCAGCAGTTACGGGACCAGCGGGGGCAATGAGCAGTTCTTC. Amino acid sequence: CTSSYGTSGGNEQFF.

The chain carries TRBV6-1 and TRBJ1-1; D is perhaps TRBD1 (5 bases). The CDR3 consists of 14 residues. Germline CDR1 and CDR2: MNHNS and SASEGT. V dropped 4 bases and J dropped 6 bases, with 15 bases sitting between them. The CDR3 protein is CASSGALGVAEAFF. The CDR3 DNA reads TGTGCCAGCAGTGGGGCGTTAGGGGTGGCTGAAGCTTTCTTT.

This clonotype appeared once. V and J are TRBV5-4 and TRBJ1-3; 8 positions agree with TRBD1. Germline CDR1 and CDR2: SGHNT and YYREEE (reference sequence). V lost 0 bases and J lost 1; bases outside the gene matches: 3. This CDR3 is built from 16 residues. The CDR3 loop is CASSLGQGISGNTIYF. In nucleotides, the CDR3 is TGTGCCAGCAGCTTGGGACAGGGGATATCTGGAAACACCATATATTTT.

This clonotype has a handful of counts. The V call is TRBV18, the J call TRBJ2-1; no reliable D call. CDR1 KGHSH and CDR2 LQKENI come from the germline V gene. V was shortened by 3 bases and J by 10 bases, with 7 bases between the two germline ends. The CDR3 contains 11 residues. CDR3 nucleotide sequence: TGTGCCAGCTCACCCACTAACGAGCAGTTCTTC. This codes for CASSPTNEQFF.

This clonotype was found many times. The chain recombines TRBV5-1 with TRBJ2-5; 7 bases match TRBD2. The CDR3 spans 16 residues. The ends lost 0 bases at V and 4 bases at J; junction bases unmatched: 9. The germline CDR1 and CDR2 sequences are SGHRS and YFSETQ. CDR3 sequence (DNA): TGCGCCAGCAGCTTGGATCCGCGGGGGAGAGGAGAGACCCAGTACTTC. This sequence encodes CASSLDPRGRGETQYF.

This clonotype came up many times. The gene calls are TRBV25-1 and TRBJ2-1, with TRBD1 matching over 10 bases. J gave up 4 bases and V 5 bases, and 5 bases lay outside the gene matches. This CDR3 spans 15 amino acids. CDR1 and CDR2 (germline): MGHDK, SYGVNS. In nucleotides, the CDR3 is TGTGCCAGCAGTAATGACAGGGGGCTTTACAATGAGCAGTTCTTC. This sequence encodes CASSNDRGLYNEQFF.

The chain employs TRBV12-3 or TRBV12-4 and TRBJ2-7, with D maybe TRBD1 (6 bases). Trimming removed 1 base at V and 4 bases at J, with 14 bases between. The CDR3 is 15 residues long. The CDR3 DNA is TGTGCCAGCAGTTTAGGGACAGCCAAACGGTACGAGCAGTACTTC. Translated, it gives CASSLGTAKRYEQYF.

This clonotype was counted a few times. The chain carries TRBV3-1 and TRBJ2-7; no firm D call. There are 14 residues in the CDR3. Trimming shortened V by 1 base and J by 1 base, and 8 bases separated the two germline ends. The V gene's germline CDR1 is LGHDT and CDR2 YNNKEL (reference sequence). The CDR3 nucleotides are TGTGCCAGCAGCCAAGCCGAGGTTTCCTACGAGCAGTACTTC. Translated: CASSQAEVSYEQYF.

This clonotype was found a few times. J is TRBJ2-3 and V is TRBV6-6; D call uncertain. Trimming cost V 2 bases and J 1 base, with 13 bases left between them. Germline V gene lookup returns CDR1 MNHNY and CDR2 SVGAGI (reference sequence). The CDR3 is made up of 16 amino acids. For the CDR3, the DNA is TGTGCCAGCAGTTACGACGTTGGCTTCCGCACAGATACGCAGTATTTT. This codes for CASSYDVGFRTDTQYF.

With regard to this clonotype: A much larger clone differs from this one at a single base, so this may be a read error. The chain couples TRBV7-2 to TRBJ2-7; D may be TRBD2 (6 bases). The J call is uncertain, as TRBJ2-5 better fits the DNA end. This CDR3 spans 13 amino acids. CDR1 is SGHTA and CDR2 is FQGNSA in the germline V gene. The DNA of the CDR3 is TGTACCAGCAGCTCCATGGCGGGGGAGACCCAGTACTTC. It codes for CTSSSMAGETQYF.

This clonotype was counted many times. The chain carries TRBV20-1 and TRBJ2-6; D is perhaps TRBD2 (6 bases). Trimming stripped 4 bases from V and 2 bases from J, with 12 bases between. In germline, CDR1 is DFQATT, CDR2 SNEGSKA (reference sequence). CDR3 length: 15 residues. This CDR3 reads CSANVGGPGANVLTF. CDR3 nucleotides: TGCAGTGCTAACGTGGGGGGTCCTGGGGCCAACGTCCTGACTTTC.

The chain recombines TRBV18 with TRBJ1-1, with a possible D match to TRBD1 (6 bases). Trimming shortened V by 8 bases and J by 5 bases, and 21 bases separated the two germline ends. This CDR3 region has 15 residues. CDR1 is KGHSH and CDR2 is LQKENI in the germline V gene. The CDR3 spells CASRFEEQGGTEAFF. Written as DNA, the CDR3 is TGTGCCAGCCGATTCGAGGAACAGGGCGGGACTGAAGCTTTCTTT.